Following are 26 T cell receptor beta chains from one sample sequenced in a study of blood T cell repertoires in COVID-19. Method: immunoSEQ multiplex PCR; TCRdb's copy keeps in-frame clones and lacks some. The sample has 200,000 to 300,000 clones, over 75% seen once. Input material: peripheral blood. The source is a human donor in a cohort sampled during active COVID-19.

J is TRBJ1-2 and V is TRBV6-4; possibly TRBD1 for D (6 bases). This CDR3 spans 15 amino acids. The V gene lost 5 bases and the J gene lost 1 base, with 14 bases spanning the gap. Germline CDR1 reads MRHNA; CDR2 reads SNTAGT. The DNA of the CDR3 is TGTGCCAGCAGTAGGACAGAGAGTAATAACTATGGCTACACCTTC. It is translated as CASSRTESNNYGYTF.

The chain combines TRBV5-1 with TRBJ2-7; tentative D call: TRBD1 (5 bases). The V end lost 4 bases, the J end lost 5 bases, and 16 bases lay between the germline ends. CDR1 and CDR2 from the germline V gene are SGHRS and YFSETQ. The CDR3 sequence is 14 residues long. CDR3 sequence reads: CASSPTPTEDEQYF. The CDR3 region has the DNA TGCGCCAGCAGCCCTACCCCGACAGAGGACGAGCAGTACTTC. The variable domain in full, with the rest retrieved from reference TRBV5-1 and TRBJ2-7, is KAGVTQTPRYLIKTRGQQVTLSCSPISGHRSVSWYQQTPGQGLQFLFEYFSETQRNKGNFPGRFSGRQFSNSRSEMNVSTLELGDSALYLCASSPTPTEDEQYFGPGTRLTVT.

Here the CDR3 DNA reads TGTGCCAGCAGCTACTACTACAGGGTTGCTAATGAAAAACTGTTTTTT. Its translation is CASSYYYRVANEKLFF. The genes are TRBV5-8 and TRBJ1-4; D is perhaps TRBD1 (6 bases). The CDR3 has 16 amino acids. CDR1 is SGHTS, CDR2 YDEGEE, per germline. Deletions cut 3 bases from V and 3 bases from J, with 15 bases between.

This clone has just one count. This chain joins TRBV9 and TRBJ2-7; D may be TRBD2 (6 bases). Germline CDR1 and CDR2: SGDLS and YYNGEE. There are 13 residues in the CDR3. The V and J ends lost 4 bases and 3 bases respectively, with 11 bases between them. In DNA, the CDR3 is TGTGCCAGCAGCTTAGCGGCGGGCTACGAGCAGTACTTC. This translates into CASSLAAGYEQYF.

The V gene is TRBV11-2, the J gene TRBJ1-1; 9 bases fit TRBD1. V shed 5 bases and J 3 bases; nucleotides not matched to a gene: 7. This CDR3 contains 15 residues. Germline V CDR1 and CDR2: SGHAT, FQNNGV. CDR3 sequence: CASSALQGAYTEAFF. CDR3 nucleotides: TGTGCCAGCAGCGCGTTACAGGGGGCGTACACTGAAGCTTTCTTT.

This chain links TRBV27 with TRBJ2-7; D remains unclear. The V gene's germline CDR1 is MNHEY and CDR2 SMNVEV (reference sequence). The V end was cut by 0 bases, the J end by 0 bases, with 3 bases between. The length of the CDR3 is 13 residues. The CDR3 protein is CASSLSNSYEQYF. In nucleotides, the CDR3 is TGTGCCAGCAGTTTATCCAACTCCTACGAGCAGTACTTC.

This chain links TRBV10-3 with TRBJ2-1; a weak D match, TRBD1 (7 bases). From germline, CDR1 is ENHRY and CDR2 SYGVKD. The CDR3 contains 17 residues. Trimming removed 0 bases at V and 8 bases at J, with 20 bases between. CDR3 sequence reads: CAISESSGGTESHEQFF. The DNA of the CDR3 is TGTGCCATCAGTGAGTCGAGTGGAGGGACAGAGTCCCATGAGCAGTTCTTC.

This clone was recorded only once. The chain uses TRBV28 and TRBJ2-7; TRBD1 matches at 7 bases. The CDR3 runs 14 residues. CDR1 MDHEN and CDR2 SYDVKM come from the germline V gene. With V trimmed by 7 bases and J by 3 bases, 9 bases remained unmatched. The CDR3 is CASTLTGQYYEQYF. The CDR3 DNA reads as TGTGCCAGCACCCTAACGGGACAGTACTACGAGCAGTACTTC.

CDR3 loop: CASSKSARSSYEQYF. As DNA, the CDR3 is TGTGCCAGCAGCAAATCCGCCAGAAGCTCCTACGAGCAGTACTTC. This chain joins TRBV11-2 and TRBJ2-7; D unclear. Trimming stripped 5 bases from V and 0 bases from J, with 14 bases between. This CDR3 is 15 amino acids long. Germline V gene lookup returns CDR1 SGHAT and CDR2 FQNNGV.

The chain carries TRBV29-1 and TRBJ1-1, with 7 nucleotides matching TRBD1. J lost 2 bases, V lost 5 bases, and 11 bases had no gene match. Germline CDR1 and CDR2: SQVTM and ANQGSEA. This CDR3 region has 15 residues. The CDR3 sequence is CSVRGTGQPNTEAFF. As DNA, the CDR3 is TGCAGCGTTCGGGGGACGGGACAGCCAAACACTGAAGCTTTCTTT. Drawing the rest from reference TRBV29-1 and TRBJ1-1, the complete variable domain is SAVISQKPSRDICQRGTSLTIQCQVDSQVTMMFWYRQQPGQSLTLIATANQGSEATYESGFVIDKFPISRPNLTFSTLTVSNMSPEDSSIYLCSVRGTGQPNTEAFFGQGTRLTVV.

The chain carries TRBV11-2 and TRBJ2-5, with 12 bases lining up with TRBD2. The trim removed 5 bases at V and 5 bases at J, leaving 6 bases unmatched. Germline assignment: CDR1 SGHAT and CDR2 FQNNGV. This CDR3 is built from 15 residues. This chain's CDR3 is CASSPTSGSQETQYF. DNA for the CDR3: TGTGCCAGCAGCCCGACTAGCGGGAGTCAGGAGACCCAGTACTTC.

The V call is TRBV18, the J call TRBJ2-1; perhaps TRBD1 as D (5 bases). In germline, CDR1 is KGHSH, CDR2 LQKENI. Trimming left V 2 bases short and J 6 bases short, with 11 bases between. The CDR3 extends over 14 amino acids. CDR3 in amino acids: CASSPSDSPNEQFF. The CDR3 DNA sequence: TGTGCCAGCTCACCATCCGACAGCCCCAATGAGCAGTTCTTC.

The chain has TRBV4-3 and TRBJ1-5; maybe TRBD1 (5 bases). The germline V gene encodes CDR1 LGHNA and CDR2 YSLEER. Between the trimmed V and J ends, which lost 0 bases and 7 bases, there was a span of 13 bases. The CDR3 runs 15 residues. CDR3 protein: CASSQDLSRGQPQHF. DNA of the CDR3: TGCGCCAGCAGCCAAGATTTAAGTCGGGGGCAGCCCCAGCATTTT.

This chain's CDR3 is CASSSTGVNTGELFF. The CDR3 coding sequence is TGTGCCAGCAGCTCGACAGGGGTAAACACCGGGGAGCTGTTTTTT. The chain has TRBV7-9 and TRBJ2-2, with 8 nucleotides matching TRBD1. V dropped 4 bases and J dropped 2; count of bases not matched to a gene: 3. This CDR3 has 15 residues. From germline, CDR1 is SEHNR and CDR2 FQNEAQ (reference sequence). The full variable domain, its missing parts supplied by reference TRBV7-9 and TRBJ2-2, is DTGVSQNPRHKITKRGQNVTFRCDPISEHNRLYWYRQTLGQGPEFLTYFQNEAQLEKSRLLSDRFSAERPKGSFSTLEIQRTEQGDSAMYLCASSSTGVNTGELFFGEGSRLTVL.

This chain joins TRBV24-1 and TRBJ1-5; perhaps TRBD1 as D (5 bases). Per germline, CDR1 KGHDR and CDR2 SFDVKD. V was trimmed by 5 bases and J by 2 bases, leaving 12 bases between them. CDR3 length: 15 residues. In DNA form, the CDR3 reads TGTGCCACCAGTGTTAGGGGTGACGGCAATCAGCCCCAGCATTTT. Protein: CATSVRGDGNQPQHF.

J is TRBJ1-2 and V is TRBV5-8; 9 bases are shared with TRBD1. The CDR3 has 12 amino acids. The ends lost 2 bases at V and 12 bases at J; junction bases unmatched: 5. Per the germline V gene, CDR1 is SGHTS and CDR2 is YDEGEE. CDR3 in amino acids: CASSFLGTGNTF. Written as DNA, the CDR3 is TGTGCCAGCAGCTTTCTCGGGACAGGGAACACCTTC.

The chain recombines TRBV5-6 with TRBJ1-1; the match to TRBD1 covers 8 bases. The CDR3 sequence is 17 residues long. Per germline, CDR1 SGHDT and CDR2 YYEEEE. The junction had 14 bases not matched to a gene; V was cut back by 4 bases and J by 3 bases. As DNA, the CDR3 is TGTGCCAGCAGCGGAGCGCCAGGGGGCTTGGAGTACACTGAAGCTTTCTTT. Encoded protein: CASSGAPGGLEYTEAFF.

V is TRBV10-3 and J is TRBJ1-1; no reliable D call. Germline V lookup: CDR1 ENHRY, CDR2 SYGVKD. V lost 3 bases to trimming and J lost 10 bases, with 15 bases between them. This CDR3 has 13 residues. CDR3 residues: CAISDSREVGAFF. CDR3 nucleotides: TGTGCCATCAGTGACTCAAGAGAGGTGGGAGCTTTCTTT.

This chain connects TRBV2 to TRBJ2-5; unclear D gene. CDR3 length: 12 residues. The germline gives CDR1 SNHLY, CDR2 FYNNEI. Trimming stripped 6 bases from V and 4 bases from J, with 9 bases between. The CDR3 nucleotides are TGTGCCAGCAGCTTTTATAGAGAGACCCAGTACTTC. Its translation is CASSFYRETQYF. Based on the CDR3 plus reference TRBV2 and TRBJ2-5, the full variable domain is EPEVTQTPSHQVTQMGQEVILRCVPISNHLYFYWYRQILGQKVEFLVSFYNNEISEKSEIFDDQFSVERPDGSNFTLKIRSTKLEDSAMYFCASSFYRETQYFGPGTRLLVL.

The rearrangement uses TRBV28 and TRBJ2-7; TRBD1 might be the D (6 bases). Germline assignment: CDR1 MDHEN and CDR2 SYDVKM. Between the trimmed V and J ends, which lost 7 bases and 0 bases, there was a span of 28 bases. The CDR3 runs to 19 residues. CDR3 nucleotides: TGTGCCAGCATCACAAACTGGGGCCAGGGGCGAACTACCTCCTACGAGCAGTACTTC. This encodes CASITNWGQGRTTSYEQYF.

CDR3 in amino acids: CASSYSSLGEGTQYF. In DNA form, the CDR3 reads TGTGCCAGCAGTTACTCTAGTCTAGGGGAAGGGACCCAGTACTTC. The V and J genes are TRBV6-5 and TRBJ2-5, with D tentatively TRBD1 (5 bases). Per germline, CDR1 MNHEY and CDR2 SVGAGI. The V and J ends lost 0 bases and 7 bases respectively, with 15 bases between them. This CDR3 has 15 amino acids.

This clone has a single count. V gene TRBV27 combines with J gene TRBJ1-4, with unresolved D. Germline CDR1 and CDR2: MNHEY and SMNVEV (reference sequence). Trimming pared 2 bases from V and 4 bases from J, leaving 11 bases between. The CDR3 runs to 15 residues. CDR3 loop: CASSLVAAVNEKLFF. The CDR3 nucleotides are TGTGCCAGCAGTTTAGTGGCAGCGGTTAATGAAAAACTGTTTTTT.

The chain joins TRBV7-2 to TRBJ2-7, with D perhaps matching TRBD2 (5 bases). Germline CDR1 and CDR2: SGHTA and FQGNSA. The CDR3 is 14 amino acids. Trimming shortened V by 8 bases and J by 0 bases, and 14 bases separated the two germline ends. DNA of the CDR3: TGTGCCAGCGAGGGTCCTACGAGCTCCTACGAGCAGTACTTC. Protein: CASEGPTSSYEQYF.

In its sample, this clone was seen a few times. This sequence joins TRBV9 and TRBJ2-1; D is unresolved. The CDR3 extends over 14 amino acids. Trimming shortened V by 0 bases and J by 5 bases, and 9 bases separated the two germline ends. Looked up from germline, CDR1 is SGDLS and CDR2 is YYNGEE. CDR3 sequence (DNA): TGTGCCAGCAGCGTAGGCTCAAGCCACAATGAGCAGTTCTTC. It specifies CASSVGSSHNEQFF. Supplemented by reference TRBV9 and TRBJ2-1, the full variable domain reads DSGVTQTPKHLITATGQRVTLRCSPRSGDLSVYWYQQSLDQGLQFLIQYYNGEERAKGNILERFSAQQFPDLHSELNLSSLELGDSALYFCASSVGSSHNEQFFGPGTRLTVL.

V gene TRBV29-1 combines with J gene TRBJ2-7; TRBD2 agrees at 15 bases. The J segment lost 7 bases and the V segment lost 6 bases, leaving 7 bases of the junction unmatched. This CDR3 has 14 amino acids. Germline CDR1 reads SQVTM; CDR2 reads ANQGSEA. The CDR3 here is CSVGTSGGSLEQYF. Here the CDR3 DNA reads TGCAGCGTCGGGACTAGCGGGGGGTCGTTGGAGCAGTACTTC.

V usage is TRBV24-1 and J usage is TRBJ1-5, with D perhaps matching TRBD1 (5 bases). V gave up 3 bases and J gave up 0 bases, with 11 bases separating them. The CDR3 totals 16 residues. Germline CDR1 and CDR2: KGHDR and SFDVKD. The CDR3 is CATSDREGRSNQPQHF. DNA of the CDR3: TGTGCCACCAGTGATAGGGAGGGGCGTAGCAATCAGCCCCAGCATTTT.